The 16 T cell receptor beta chains below were found in one sample sequenced in a study of blood T cell repertoires in COVID-19. Profiled with immunoSEQ multiplex PCR; TCRdb holds only in-frame clones, not every one. The repertoire holds about 50,000 clones, with more than 70% as singletons. Sequenced: peripheral blood. These receptor sequences come from a woman in her fifties or sixties with acute or convalescent COVID-19.

This rearrangement joins TRBV19 to TRBJ2-2; 15 bases match TRBD2. Germline trimming cut 4 bases from V and 6 bases from J; bases unmatched to any gene: 0. Germline-derived CDR1 and CDR2 are LNHDA and SQIVND (reference sequence). This CDR3 region has 15 residues. CDR3 sequence reads: CASSRTSGGAGELFF. CDR3 coding DNA: TGTGCCAGTAGTAGGACTAGCGGGGGGGCCGGGGAGCTGTTTTTT.

The J gene is TRBJ1-4, the V gene TRBV6-5, with 8 bases aligning to TRBD1. Germline V CDR1 and CDR2: MNHEY, SVGAGI. The CDR3 is 14 amino acids. Trimming took 6 bases from V and 8 from J; bases not matched to a gene: 8. The CDR3 spells CASRKDRVREKLFF. The CDR3 region has the DNA TGTGCCAGCAGAAAGGACAGGGTTCGAGAAAAACTGTTTTTT.

The genes are TRBV23-1 and TRBJ1-1; a weak D match, TRBD1 (5 bases). TRBV23-1 is identified as an open reading frame with a role that is uncertain. V was pared by 6 bases and J by 1 base, with 12 bases between. The CDR3 runs 14 residues. DNA for the CDR3: TGCGCCAGCAGGATCGGCACAGGGAACACTGAAGCTTTCTTT. It encodes CASRIGTGNTEAFF.

As DNA, the CDR3 is TGTGCCAGCTCACCAGGGGAGTCCGGGGAGCTGTTTTTT. Amino acid sequence: CASSPGESGELFF. V usage is TRBV18 and J usage is TRBJ2-2, with a tentative D call TRBD2 (5 bases). The CDR3 spans 13 residues. The germline CDR1 and CDR2 sequences are KGHSH and LQKENI. V shed 2 bases and J shed 6 bases, with 7 bases lying between them. Full variable domain (missing parts from reference TRBV18 and TRBJ2-2): NAGVMQNPRHLVRRRGQEARLRCSPMKGHSHVYWYRQLPEEGLKFMVYLQKENIIDESGMPKERFSAEFPKEGPSILRIQQVVRGDSAAYFCASSPGESGELFFGEGSRLTVL.

The chain employs TRBV27 and TRBJ1-5; no clear D gene. Germline CDR1 is MNHEY and CDR2 is SMNVEV (reference sequence). The CDR3 is 13 amino acids. V was clipped by 6 bases and J by 0 bases, with 6 bases between them. The CDR3 here is CASSGLSNQPQHF. DNA of the CDR3: TGTGCCAGCAGCGGACTTAGCAATCAGCCCCAGCATTTT.

The rearrangement links TRBV10-3 to TRBJ2-2; 7 nucleotides line up with TRBD2. The germline gives CDR1 ENHRY, CDR2 SYGVKD. CDR3 length equals 16 residues. The trim removed 2 bases at V and 2 bases at J, leaving 5 bases unmatched. CDR3 DNA: TGTGCCATCAGTGAGCGGAGCGGGGCCAACACCGGGGAGCTGTTTTTT. This gives the protein CAISERSGANTGELFF.

The gene calls are TRBV6-5 and TRBJ1-6; TRBD1 is a possible D gene (5 bases). The ends were cut back, 6 bases at V and 6 bases at J, with 15 bases in the middle. This CDR3 is built from 15 residues. In germline, CDR1 is MNHEY, CDR2 SVGAGI. This CDR3 reads CASRSRQIFNSPLHF. The CDR3 DNA sequence: TGTGCCAGCAGAAGCCGACAGATTTTTAATTCACCCCTCCACTTT.

CDR3 amino acids: CSVAGGVGTEAFF. The CDR3 DNA is TGCAGCGTTGCAGGGGGCGTTGGGACTGAAGCTTTCTTT. The V gene is TRBV29-1, the J gene TRBJ1-1, with TRBD1 matching over 8 bases. Germline trimming cut 4 bases from V and 5 bases from J; bases unmatched to any gene: 6. The CDR3 is 13 residues long. The germline gives CDR1 SQVTM, CDR2 ANQGSEA.

V is TRBV2 and J is TRBJ2-7; D unresolved. The V end was cut by 4 bases, the J end by 3 bases, with 10 bases between. The V gene's germline CDR1 is SNHLY and CDR2 FYNNEI. The length of the CDR3 is 13 residues. The CDR3 sequence is CASSAPSNYEQYF. The CDR3 bases are TGTGCCAGCAGTGCTCCCTCTAACTACGAGCAGTACTTC.

CDR3 region: CASSYGSSGANVLTF. In nucleotides, the CDR3 is TGTGCCAGCAGTTACGGGAGCTCTGGGGCCAACGTCCTGACTTTC. The rearrangement links TRBV6-5 to TRBJ2-6; maybe TRBD2 (5 bases). V was cut by 2 bases and J by 0 bases, with 5 bases left in between. Looked up from germline, CDR1 is MNHEY and CDR2 is SVGAGI. This CDR3 spans 15 amino acids.

The chain is built from TRBV2 and TRBJ2-3; D remains unclear. CDR1 is SNHLY, CDR2 FYNNEI, per germline. Trimming removed 5 bases from V and 4 bases from J, with 7 bases in between. This CDR3 is 12 amino acids long. Written as DNA, the CDR3 is TGTGCCAGCAGTCCCCTAGCAGATACGCAGTATTTT. Translating it yields CASSPLADTQYF.

The chain combines TRBV4-1 with TRBJ2-1, with 13 bases identical to TRBD2. This CDR3 region has 16 residues. J lost 5 bases, V lost 5 bases, and 6 bases had no gene match. Germline V gives CDR1 MGHRA, CDR2 YSYEKL. The CDR3 protein is CASSDRLAGGDNEQFF. Written as DNA, the CDR3 is TGCGCCAGCAGCGACAGACTAGCGGGGGGAGACAATGAGCAGTTCTTC.

The chain is built from TRBV7-2 and TRBJ2-7, with 10 bases matching TRBD2. J gave up 3 bases and V 5 bases, and 7 bases lay outside the gene matches. Germline assignment: CDR1 SGHTA and CDR2 FQGNSA. This CDR3 comprises 15 residues. The CDR3 DNA reads TGTGCCAGCAGCCCAGCGGGGGGGCGTCACTACGAGCAGTACTTC. Encoded protein: CASSPAGGRHYEQYF.

This CDR3 is CASSVQGDRGIWNTEAFF. CDR3 nucleotide sequence: TGTGCCAGCAGCGTGCAAGGAGACAGGGGTATTTGGAACACTGAAGCTTTCTTT. The chain uses TRBV9 and TRBJ1-1; 8 positions agree with TRBD1. Germline CDR1 SGDLS, CDR2 YYNGEE. This CDR3 spans 18 amino acids. Trimming took 2 bases from V and 1 from J; bases not matched to a gene: 13.

The J gene is TRBJ2-3, the V gene TRBV4-1; perhaps TRBD2 as D (6 bases). In germline, CDR1 is MGHRA, CDR2 YSYEKL. CDR3 length equals 16 residues. The germline V and J ends were trimmed by 4 bases and 1 base, with 15 bases remaining between them. This chain's CDR3 is CASSPFGASGTDTQYF. The CDR3 region has the DNA TGCGCCAGCAGCCCGTTTGGGGCTAGCGGCACAGATACGCAGTATTTT.

This chain joins TRBV29-1 and TRBJ2-1; TRBD1 matches at 9 bases. Germline V gives CDR1 SQVTM, CDR2 ANQGSEA. The ends lost 4 bases at V and 9 bases at J; junction bases unmatched: 7. This CDR3 has 13 amino acids. The CDR3 sequence: CSVGHPDRGEQFF. The CDR3 DNA reads TGCAGCGTTGGGCACCCGGACAGGGGTGAGCAGTTCTTC.